The clone carrying this T cell receptor (beta chain) was counted ten times or more. Its antigen is currently unknown. The data derive from a study of CD8 T cells in ankylosing spondylitis. Whole-study results and caveats: Characteristic of ankylosing spondylitis blood, it appeared, was a TCR beta motif comprising 7 to 9 highly homologous variants.

TCRdb re-called the 5' RACE reads through MiXCR, storing one row per CDR3 protein. The sample shows 500,000 or so distinct CDR3 sequences, less than 6% of them seen only once. This TCR was sampled from a male donor with ankylosing spondylitis. Sequenced sample: blood, either unsorted or a sorted T cell fraction (not recorded which).

The CDR3 is CASSTMRGQDVYGYTF. DNA of the CDR3: TGTGCCAGCAGTACAATGCGCGGACAGGACGTCTATGGCTACACCTTC. V usage is TRBV6-1 and J usage is TRBJ1-2; 7 bases line up with TRBD1. Germline V gene sequence: CDR1 MNHNS, CDR2 SASEGT. There are 16 residues in the CDR3. V dropped 5 bases and J dropped 4; count of bases not matched to a gene: 13.